This T cell receptor beta chain was obtained from a study of OX40 agonist ivuxolimab in advanced cancers. Study context: The treatment was a fully human IgG2 OX40 agonist, ivuxolimab. Prior anti-PD-1, anti-PD-L1 or anti-CTLA-4 therapy did not bar entry, and approximately 40% had some. Study outcomes and limitations: It was also the case that some nonresponders had low normalized T-cell clonal expansion. Researchers did not establish what antigens the expanded peripheral T cells target.

Trimming at V came to 3 bases and at J to 8 bases, leaving 9 bases not matched to a gene. This CDR3 comprises 16 residues. Germline CDR1 reads LNHDA; CDR2 reads SQIVND (reference sequence). Clones were sequenced by immunoSEQ multiplex PCR, and TCRdb holds only the in-frame ones, with some missing. This table holds about 70,000 clones, about 78% found once. As concerns this clone: The antigen remains undetermined.

This rearrangement joins TRBV19 to TRBJ1-6; 8 nucleotides match TRBD1. This clonotype was sampled from an adult with an advanced solid tumor such as melanoma, head and neck, liver or kidney cancer. The sample consisted of CD4+ or CD8+ T cells sorted from blood, taken in a trial of the OX40 agonist ivuxolimab. For the CDR3, the DNA is TGTGCCAGTAGTATTAACGGGGGACAGGTCTATTCACCCCTCCACTTT. This sequence encodes CASSINGGQVYSPLHF.